Following are 9 T cell receptor beta chains from one sample sequenced in a study of blood T cells in healthy people across ages. The second PCR ran about 6 to 11 cycles with a sample-barcoded 5' primer and J-beta primers. TCRdb independently ran MiXCR on the 5' RACE reads; one entry per CDR3 protein. The sample has 1,100,000 or so distinct CDR3 sequences; more than 35% are singletons. The sequenced sample consisted of blood. The receptors originated from a woman aged 55-69 years in good health.

The rearrangement uses TRBV28 and TRBJ2-5; 8 bases fit TRBD2. Germline trimming cut 10 bases from V and 2 bases from J; bases unmatched to any gene: 9. The CDR3 runs 14 residues. Germline values: CDR1 MDHEN, CDR2 SYDVKM. This chain's CDR3 is CATDRLALQETQYF. The CDR3 DNA follows: TGTGCCACCGATAGACTAGCGCTTCAAGAGACCCAGTACTTC.

This clonotype was detected only once. The J gene is TRBJ2-7, the V gene TRBV4-1; 12 bases match TRBD1. Germline CDR1 MGHRA, CDR2 YSYEKL. Trimming removed 4 bases from V and 7 bases from J; junction bases left unmatched: 5. The CDR3 has 14 amino acids. Here the CDR3 reads CASSLRDRGREQYF. DNA for the CDR3: TGCGCCAGCAGCCTGCGGGACAGGGGGCGTGAGCAGTACTTC.

This chain links TRBV7-8 with TRBJ2-5; TRBD2 aligns across 12 bases. CDR1 and CDR2 from the germline V gene are SGHVS and FQNEAQ. This CDR3 spans 16 amino acids. The J segment lost 7 bases and the V segment lost 1 base, leaving 7 bases of the junction unmatched. CDR3 coding DNA: TGTGCCAGCAGCTTAGGATCTAGCGGGAGGGGAGGGACCCAGTACTTC. Translated, it gives CASSLGSSGRGGTQYF.

The chain is built from TRBV10-3 and TRBJ2-2; D is undetermined. CDR3 length equals 14 residues. Deletions cut 5 bases from V and 4 bases from J, with 11 bases between. Germline lookup yields CDR1 ENHRY and CDR2 SYGVKD. CDR3 DNA sequence: TGTGCCATCAGTTTTAGCCAGCCCACCGGGGAGCTGTTTTTT. Amino acids: CAISFSQPTGELFF.

This clonotype was detected a few times. V is TRBV14 and J is TRBJ2-1; D ambiguous. Germline CDR1 reads SGHDN; CDR2 reads FVKESK. CDR3 length equals 12 residues. Trimming left V 2 bases short and J 10 bases short, with 9 bases between. The CDR3 here is CASSQSNWEQFF. DNA for the CDR3: TGTGCCAGCAGCCAAAGCAATTGGGAGCAGTTCTTC.

This clonotype turned up a few times. The chain links TRBV5-1 to TRBJ2-7; 8 positions agree with TRBD2. J lost 0 bases, V lost 4 bases, and 3 bases had no gene match. Germline V lookup: CDR1 SGHRS, CDR2 YFSETQ. The CDR3 sequence is 14 residues long. For the CDR3, the DNA is TGCGCCAGCAGCATAGCGGGGTACTCCTACGAGCAGTACTTC. Protein product: CASSIAGYSYEQYF.

The chain carries TRBV7-2 and TRBJ2-1, with 7 bases that match TRBD2. The length of the CDR3 is 12 residues. Losses at the gene ends were 5 bases for V and 8 bases for J; bases not matched to a gene: 3. Germline V gene sequence: CDR1 SGHTA, CDR2 FQGNSA. The CDR3 sequence: CASSRGGHEQFF. In DNA form, the CDR3 reads TGTGCCAGCAGCAGGGGAGGGCATGAGCAGTTCTTC. Supplemented by reference TRBV7-2 and TRBJ2-1, the full variable domain reads GAGVSQSPSNKVTEKGKDVELRCDPISGHTALYWYRQSLGQGLEFLIYFQGNSAPDKSGLPSDRFSAERTGGSVSTLTIQRTQQEDSAVYLCASSRGGHEQFFGPGTRLTVL.

This clonotype was recorded a few times. The chain links TRBV20-1 to TRBJ2-1; TRBD2 matches 9 bases. V trimming: 3 bases; J trimming: 9 bases; junction bases outside the gene matches: 15. This CDR3 region has 16 residues. The germline CDR1 and CDR2 sequences are DFQATT and SNEGSKA (reference sequence). In DNA, the CDR3 is TGCAGTGCTAGGTCTAGCGGGAAGATAATGGGTAGTGAGCAGTTCTTC. It translates to CSARSSGKIMGSEQFF.

This clonotype turned up a few times. This chain links TRBV27 with TRBJ2-7; 7 bases match TRBD1. The CDR3 loop spans 13 amino acids. Germline CDR1 is MNHEY and CDR2 is SMNVEV (reference sequence). The trim removed 9 bases at V and 7 bases at J, leaving 12 bases unmatched. The CDR3 here is CARGDREGKEQYF. The DNA for the CDR3 is TGTGCCAGGGGAGACAGGGAAGGTAAAGAGCAGTACTTC.